This T cell receptor (beta chain) derives from a study of T cells in Graves' hyperthyroidism and ophthalmopathy. Study-level information: Peripheral blood was acquired at first diagnosis, ahead of any therapy whatsoever.

Each 10 ml fresh peripheral blood draw supplied the PBMCs. Amplification of TCR beta CDR3 regions was performed using RNA transcripts as template. RT-PCR in the first round (using the HTBI primer set) targeted the TCR CDR3. TCRdb used MiXCR to reprocess the multiplex PCR reads, holding one entry per CDR3 protein. The sample holds 250,000 to 300,000 distinct CDR3 sequences, about a sixth seen once. The specimen sequenced was blood. The clonotype was recovered from a woman aged 55-69 years with Graves' ophthalmopathy.

The CDR3 spells CASSQGGGSRAGSPLHF. In DNA form, the CDR3 reads TGTGCCAGCAGCCAAGGAGGGGGTTCGCGGGCAGGATCACCCCTCCACTTT. The V call is TRBV14, the J call TRBJ1-6, with D perhaps TRBD1 (6 bases). CDR3 length: 17 residues. CDR1 is SGHDN and CDR2 is FVKESK in the germline V gene. The ends were cut back, 1 base at V and 10 bases at J, with 20 bases in the middle.